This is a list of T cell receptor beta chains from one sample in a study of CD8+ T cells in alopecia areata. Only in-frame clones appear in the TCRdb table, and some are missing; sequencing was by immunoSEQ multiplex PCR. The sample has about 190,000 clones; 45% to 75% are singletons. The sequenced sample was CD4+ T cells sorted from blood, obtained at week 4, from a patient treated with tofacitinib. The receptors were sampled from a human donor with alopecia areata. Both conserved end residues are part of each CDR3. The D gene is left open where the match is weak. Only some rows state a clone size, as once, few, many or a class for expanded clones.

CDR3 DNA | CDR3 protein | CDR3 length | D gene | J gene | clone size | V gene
TGCAGCGTTGGACAGACAGGGGTGGTCTCTGGGGCCAACGTCCTGACTTTC | CSVGQTGVVSGANVLTF | 17 | TRBD1 | TRBJ2-6 | - | TRBV29-1
TGTGCCAGCAGAGGGACAAGCTCCTACAATGAGCAGTTCTTC | CASRGTSSYNEQFF | 14 | - | TRBJ2-1 | - | TRBV2
TGTGCCAGCTCGCAGGGTACCTACGAGCAGTACTTC | CASSQGTYEQYF | 12 | - | TRBJ2-7 | - | TRBV2
TGTGCCAGCAGCACGGCCTCGGACAGGGCGGCAGAGACCCAGTACTTC | CASSTASDRAAETQYF | 16 | TRBD1 | TRBJ2-5 | - | TRBV7-4
TGTGCCAGCAGCAACGGGCCGGGAGCGGATGGCTACACCTTC | CASSNGPGADGYTF | 14 | - | TRBJ1-2 | - | TRBV7-6
TGTGCCACCAGCAGCTCAGGGGGCGGCTCCTACAATGAGCAGTTCTTC | CATSSSGGGSYNEQFF | 16 | TRBD1 | TRBJ2-1 | - | TRBV15
TGTGCCAGCAGCATAGGTGGACAGGGAAGGGACGAGCAGTACTTC | CASSIGGQGRDEQYF | 15 | TRBD1 | TRBJ2-7 | few | TRBV7-2
TGTGCCAGCAGCACGTCCCGGGACAGGGTTACTGAAGCTTTCTTT | CASSTSRDRVTEAFF | 15 | TRBD1 | TRBJ1-1 | - | TRBV5-4
TGTGCCAGCAGCTTAGCGCTCACTAGCGGGAGTTTGACAGAGACCCAGTACTTC | CASSLALTSGSLTETQYF | 18 | TRBD2 | TRBJ2-5 | - | TRBV7-9
TGTGCCACCACGGGACAGGGGGACTATGGCTACACCTTC | CATTGQGDYGYTF | 13 | TRBD1 | TRBJ1-2 | few | TRBV7-9
TGCGCCAGCAGCCTAGGGGACGGGCAGCCCCAGCATTTT | CASSLGDGQPQHF | 13 | - | TRBJ1-5 | - | TRBV5-1